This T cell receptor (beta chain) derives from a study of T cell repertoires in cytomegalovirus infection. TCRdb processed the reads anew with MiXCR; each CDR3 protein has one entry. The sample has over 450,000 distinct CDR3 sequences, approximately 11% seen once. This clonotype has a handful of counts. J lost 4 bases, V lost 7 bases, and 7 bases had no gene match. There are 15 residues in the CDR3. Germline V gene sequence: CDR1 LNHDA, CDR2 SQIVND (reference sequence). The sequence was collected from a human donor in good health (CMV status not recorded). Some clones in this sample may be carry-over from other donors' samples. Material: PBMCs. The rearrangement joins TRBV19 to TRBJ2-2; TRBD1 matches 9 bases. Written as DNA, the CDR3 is TGTGCCAGTAACCGGGACAGGGTGAGCACCGGGGAGCTGTTTTTT. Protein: CASNRDRVSTGELFF.